These 23 T cell receptor beta chains share one sample of origin, sequenced in a study of breast tumors, draining lymph nodes, adjacent tissues. TCRdb called the multiplex PCR reads again in MiXCR, with one record for every CDR3 protein. Seen here are tens of thousands of distinct CDR3 sequences, 35% to 40% observed once, and the top ten hold approximately 10%. The sample taken for sequencing was breast tumor tissue. Receptors were obtained from a female donor with breast cancer. Some clones in this sample may be carry-over from other donors' samples.

Many counts were recorded for this clonotype. The gene calls are TRBV7-2 and TRBJ2-2; D is possibly TRBD1 (6 bases). CDR1 is SGHTA, CDR2 FQGNSA, per germline. The CDR3 is made up of 14 amino acids. Trimming took 3 bases from V and 7 from J, leaving 12 bases between them. CDR3 DNA sequence: TGTGCCAGCAGCTTTAAAAGGGGGTACGGGGAGCTGTTTTTT. Translating gives CASSFKRGYGELFF.

As for this clonotype: A read error is possible here, since a much larger clone lies one base away. This chain uses TRBV6-5 with TRBJ1-6; 7 bases match TRBD1. The CDR3 is 15 residues long. Trimming cost V 6 bases and J 5 bases; bases outside gene matches: 7. CDR1 and CDR2 from the germline V gene are MNHEY and SVGAGI. CDR3 residues: CASRTLDRNNSPLHF. CDR3 sequence (DNA): TGTGCCAGCAGGACCTTGGACAGGAATAATTCACCCCTCCACTTT.

This clonotype has at least ten counts. The chain carries TRBV20-1 and TRBJ1-5; D is unresolved. Between the trimmed V and J ends, which lost 1 base and 2 bases, there was a span of 12 bases. The CDR3 runs 15 residues. Germline V gene sequence: CDR1 DFQATT, CDR2 SNEGSKA (reference sequence). The CDR3 nucleotides are TGCAGTGCTAGAGCCCCCATTAACGGCAATCAGCCCCAGCATTTT. Amino acids: CSARAPINGNQPQHF.

This clonotype was recorded at least ten times. The CDR3 DNA is TGTGCCAGCAGCTCCCCTAGCGGGAGGGTCCAAGAGACCCAGTACTTC. Protein product: CASSSPSGRVQETQYF. V is TRBV7-8 and J is TRBJ2-5; 12 bases agree with TRBD2. This CDR3 comprises 16 residues. Germline V gene data show CDR1 as SGHVS and CDR2 as FQNEAQ. V was pared by 4 bases and J by 1 base, with 4 bases of the junction left unmatched.

This clonotype occurred once. A read error is possible here, since a much larger clone lies one base away. The V and J genes are TRBV6-1 and TRBJ2-1; D tentatively fits TRBD1 or TRBD2 (5 bases each). The germline V gene has CDR1 MNHNS and CDR2 SASEGT. This CDR3 spans 11 amino acids. In DNA form, the CDR3 reads TGTGCCAGCAGCCTTGATGGGGGTTGGTCCTTC. This encodes CASSLDGGWSF.

The chain couples TRBV5-4 to TRBJ2-3, with 7 bases fitting TRBD1. This CDR3 region has 13 residues. Trimming removed 2 bases from V and 6 bases from J; junction bases left unmatched: 3. Per the germline V gene, CDR1 is SGHNT and CDR2 is YYREEE (reference sequence). The CDR3 DNA sequence: TGTGCCAGCAGCTTCACAGGGGCCGATACGCAGTATTTT. This sequence encodes CASSFTGADTQYF.

The table lists this clonotype with many counts. The genes are TRBV12-3 or TRBV12-4 and TRBJ2-7, with no clear D. The CDR3 spans 12 residues. V was shortened by 6 bases and J by 3 bases, with 9 bases between the two germline ends. CDR3 DNA: TGTGCCAGCAGCCCCAATTACTACGAGCAGTACTTC. Translating gives CASSPNYYEQYF.

For this clonotype: This may be a read error: a much more frequent sequence differs by one nucleotide. The chain combines TRBV19 with TRBJ2-1; TRBD2 aligns across 9 bases. Germline values: CDR1 LNHDA, CDR2 SQIVND (reference sequence). This CDR3 comprises 14 residues. The ends lost 4 bases at V and 12 bases at J; junction bases unmatched: 10. The CDR3 spells CASSTLAGVGGQFF. CDR3 coding DNA: TGTGCCAGTAGTACCTTAGCGGGAGTGGGTGGGCAGTTCTTC.

Ten or more counts support this clonotype. The chain couples TRBV3-1 to TRBJ1-4; no clear D. V was pared by 1 base and J by 10 bases, with 10 bases between. The CDR3 runs 13 residues. Germline CDR1 reads LGHDT; CDR2 reads YNNKEL (reference sequence). The CDR3 loop is CASSQVSAPKLFF. The CDR3 DNA reads TGTGCCAGCAGCCAAGTATCAGCTCCAAAACTGTTTTTT.

Here the CDR3 DNA reads TGTGCCAGCACCACCTCAGGCAAAATCTACAATGAGCAGTTCTTC. It specifies CASTTSGKIYNEQFF. This chain connects TRBV7-8 to TRBJ2-1; no definite D call. The CDR3 loop spans 15 amino acids. CDR1 and CDR2 from the germline V gene are SGHVS and FQNEAQ. The V end was cut by 7 bases, the J end by 3 bases, with 16 bases between.

This chain connects TRBV27 to TRBJ2-2; TRBD2 might be the D (6 bases). Germline V gene data show CDR1 as MNHEY and CDR2 as SMNVEV (reference sequence). The CDR3 is 14 residues long. Trimming took off 6 bases at V and 5 bases at J, with 13 bases between the two ends. CDR3 in amino acids: CASRRLGRTGELFF. The CDR3 nucleotides are TGTGCCAGCAGGAGACTAGGACGGACCGGGGAGCTGTTTTTT.

In this sample, this clonotype turned up many times. V and J are TRBV6-6 and TRBJ2-1; D is tentatively TRBD1 or TRBD2 (6 bases each). Looked up from germline, CDR1 is MNHNY and CDR2 is SVGAGI (reference sequence). The CDR3 spans 14 residues. Deletions cut 8 bases from V and 7 bases from J, with 18 bases between. In DNA form, the CDR3 reads TGTGCCAGCTACGATAAACAAGGGGGGAATGAGCAGTTCTTC. This encodes CASYDKQGGNEQFF.

In its sample, this clonotype ranks as medium-sized. V and J are TRBV6-4 and TRBJ2-2; the D call may be TRBD1 or TRBD2 (5 bases each). CDR1 MRHNA and CDR2 SNTAGT come from the germline V gene. V shed 8 bases and J shed 4 bases, with 17 bases lying between them. The CDR3 consists of 15 residues. CDR3 bases: TGTGCCAGCGGGGGAAGGGAACCGAGCACCGGGGAGCTGTTTTTT. Translating it yields CASGGREPSTGELFF.

Here the CDR3 DNA reads TGCAGTGCTAGAAAGGGGGCGGGAGGGCAGGGCGAGCAGTACTTC. Encoded protein: CSARKGAGGQGEQYF. The gene calls are TRBV20-1 and TRBJ2-7, with 9 bases fitting TRBD2. The CDR3 is made up of 15 amino acids. V lost 2 bases to trimming and J lost 6 bases; unmatched junction nucleotides: 11. CDR1 DFQATT and CDR2 SNEGSKA come from the germline V gene (reference sequence).

This clonotype was counted ten times or more. The chain links TRBV30 to TRBJ2-7; 8 bases agree with TRBD2. Germline V gene sequence: CDR1 GTSNPN, CDR2 SVGIG (reference sequence). The CDR3 has 14 residues. Trimming cost V 6 bases and J 6 bases; bases outside gene matches: 13. CDR3 DNA: TGTGCCTGCCACGGGAGGGATCGCACTTCCGAGCAGTACTTC. Its protein is CACHGRDRTSEQYF.

Worth noting for this clonotype: A single base separates this from a much larger clone, so it may be a read error. The V gene is TRBV6-5, the J gene TRBJ2-3; possibly TRBD2 for D (5 bases). The ends were cut back, 11 bases at V and 5 bases at J, with 11 bases in the middle. The germline gives CDR1 MNHEY, CDR2 SVGAGI. The CDR3 consists of 11 residues. The CDR3 DNA reads as TGTGCCCCCGCGGCGGGAGATACGCAGTATTTT. As protein: CAPAAGDTQYF.

This clonotype has more than one count but fewer than ten. The J gene is TRBJ1-2, the V gene TRBV28; 7 bases fit TRBD1. The V segment lost 5 bases and the J segment 4 bases; nucleotides outside the gene matches: 4. This CDR3 region has 13 residues. The germline V gene encodes CDR1 MDHEN and CDR2 SYDVKM. CDR3 region: CASSMGQPYGYTF. The CDR3 nucleotides read TGTGCCAGCAGTATGGGACAGCCCTATGGCTACACCTTC.

Many counts were recorded for this clonotype. The chain is built from TRBV19 and TRBJ1-3; D is possibly TRBD1 (6 bases). CDR1 is LNHDA, CDR2 SQIVND, per germline (reference sequence). V was pared by 3 bases and J by 0 bases, with 9 bases between. The CDR3 is made up of 15 amino acids. CDR3 loop: CASSIPTGSGNTIYF. CDR3 nucleotide sequence: TGTGCCAGTAGTATCCCGACAGGCTCTGGAAACACCATATATTTT.

This clonotype has a count of ten or more. The V and J genes are TRBV19 and TRBJ2-1; TRBD1 matches at 9 bases. CDR1 is LNHDA, CDR2 SQIVND, per germline (reference sequence). The CDR3 spans 15 residues. The junction had 6 bases not matched to a gene; V was cut back by 1 base and J by 8 bases. The CDR3 bases are TGTGCCAGTAGTATAGCCCAGGACAGGGGCCATGAGCAGTTCTTC. It codes for CASSIAQDRGHEQFF.

With respect to this clonotype: This may come from a read error, since a much larger clone is one base off. This chain links TRBV4-1 with TRBJ2-1; 16 nucleotides match TRBD2. Germline V lookup: CDR1 MGHRA, CDR2 YSYEKL. The CDR3 length is 19 residues. V trimming: 3 bases; J trimming: 8 bases; junction bases outside the gene matches: 13. The CDR3 sequence: CASSQAPGLAGGVHYEQFF. The CDR3 region has the DNA TGCGCCAGCAGCCAGGCACCGGGACTAGCGGGAGGGGTACACTATGAGCAGTTCTTC.

This rearrangement joins TRBV5-4 to TRBJ2-7; 9 nucleotides align to TRBD1. The CDR3 loop spans 15 amino acids. Germline CDR1 SGHNT, CDR2 YYREEE (reference sequence). V gave up 0 bases and J gave up 4 bases; unmatched junction bases: 5. CDR3 coding DNA: TGTGCCAGCAGCTTGGGGGGACAGGGAGGATACGAGCAGTACTTC. Translation: CASSLGGQGGYEQYF.

This clonotype came up many times. This chain connects TRBV7-3 to TRBJ2-1; 7 nucleotides agree with TRBD1. V was pared by 5 bases and J by 1 base, with 2 bases of the junction left unmatched. The CDR3 consists of 14 residues. Germline assignment: CDR1 SGHTA and CDR2 FQGTGA. This chain's CDR3 is CASSQGQSYNEQFF. CDR3 coding DNA: TGTGCCAGCAGCCAGGGACAGTCCTACAATGAGCAGTTCTTC. Full variable domain (outside the CDR3, taken from reference TRBV7-3 and TRBJ2-1): GAGVSQTPSNKVTEKGKYVELRCDPISGHTALYWYRQSLGQGPEFLIYFQGTGAADDSGLPNDRFFAVRPEGSVSTLKIQRTERGDSAVYLCASSQGQSYNEQFFGPGTRLTVL.

This clonotype was recorded many times. The J gene is TRBJ1-3, the V gene TRBV20-1, with a tentative D call TRBD1 (5 bases). Looked up from germline, CDR1 is DFQATT and CDR2 is SNEGSKA (reference sequence). This CDR3 comprises 12 residues. Trimming left V 4 bases short and J 4 bases short, with 8 bases between. CDR3 region: CSATGLGNTIYF. In DNA form, the CDR3 reads TGCAGTGCTACAGGGTTAGGAAACACCATATATTTT.